The TCR beta chain under discussion was sequenced for a study of early T cells in non-severe SARS-CoV-2 infection. At the level of the study: Sequencing of bulk RNA from unsorted whole blood was done, without chain pairing. Study-wide results and caveats: Private and CD4 specificities were missed by VDJdb matching, skewed to anti-spike CD8.

Researchers tagged individual cDNA molecules with unique molecular identifiers. TCRdb reprocessed the 5' RACE reads via MiXCR and lists one record per CDR3 protein. The table records roughly 25,000 distinct CDR3 sequences, less than 6.5% of them present only once. CDR1 is MNHEY and CDR2 is SVGEGT in the germline V gene. The CDR3 is 12 residues long. V dropped 5 bases and J dropped 7 bases, with 11 bases sitting between them. By its share, this clonotype is medium-sized. The target antigen is unknown. This clonotype originated in an adult who was a healthcare worker with PCR-confirmed SARS-CoV-2 infection or an uninfected control (not recorded which). Sequenced: whole blood. The J gene is TRBJ1-1, the V gene TRBV6-2 or TRBV6-3; D uncertain. CDR3: CASSVGNNEAFF. DNA of the CDR3: TGTGCCAGCAGTGTGGGGAATAATGAAGCTTTCTTT.